These T cell receptor beta chains were read from a single sample in a study of T cells in localized non-small cell lung cancer. Here immunoSEQ multiplex PCR was the method, and the copy in TCRdb shows in-frame clones only, minus some. Here the sample spans roughly 90,000 clones, approximately 91% being singletons. Sequenced here: PBMCs, sampled before any cancer treatment. The receptors here all came from a woman between 35 and 70 years old with stage II squamous cell lung carcinoma. Both conserved end residues are part of each CDR3. Each record gives: V gene, J gene, CDR3 length, D gene, clone size, CDR3 protein, CDR3 DNA. A D gene is named only where the DNA matches it firmly. Not all rows give a size; the values are once, few, many and, for expanded clones, a class.

TRBV29-1,TRBJ2-3,13,.,.,CSVDSGSTDTQYF,TGCAGCGTTGATAGTGGGAGCACAGATACGCAGTATTTT
TRBV2,TRBJ1-1,14,.,.,CASTPTGIPAEAFF,TGTGCCAGCACCCCGACCGGGATTCCAGCTGAAGCTTTCTTT
TRBV18,TRBJ1-4,15,.,.,CASSPGASTNEKLFF,TGTGCCAGCTCACCGGGAGCTTCAACTAATGAAAAACTGTTTTTT
TRBV5-4,TRBJ1-2,14,.,.,CASSLADKPYGYTF,TGTGCCAGCAGCTTGGCGGACAAGCCCTATGGCTACACCTTC
TRBV18,TRBJ1-1,15,.,.,CASSTFDRKNTEAFF,TGTGCCAGCTCAACCTTCGACAGGAAGAACACTGAAGCTTTCTTT
TRBV5-6,TRBJ2-7,16,.,once,CASSRIINPGLPTQYF,TGTGCCAGCAGCCGAATCATAAACCCGGGACTGCCGACTCAGTACTTC
TRBV6-5,TRBJ1-5,14,.,once,CASRFQGSNQPQHF,TGTGCCAGCAGGTTTCAGGGTAGCAATCAGCCCCAGCATTTT
TRBV5-1,TRBJ2-2,13,.,.,CASSLAATGELFF,TGCGCCAGCAGCTTGGCCGCGACCGGGGAGCTGTTTTTT
TRBV4-1,TRBJ1-5,15,.,.,CASSQEGLARQPQHF,TGCGCCAGCAGCCAAGAAGGACTCGCTCGTCAGCCCCAGCATTTT
TRBV25-1,TRBJ1-6,15,TRBD1,.,CASSSRDSSYSPLHF,TGTGCCAGCAGTAGTCGGGACAGTTCTTATTCGCCCCTCCACTTT
TRBV23-1,TRBJ1-6,15,.,.,CASSPPFFYNSPLHF,TGCGCCAGCAGTCCGCCTTTTTTCTATAATTCACCCCTCCACTTT
TRBV19,TRBJ2-6,13,.,.,CASSNSGANVLTF,TGTGCCAGTAGTAATTCTGGGGCCAACGTCCTGACTTTC
TRBV7-6,TRBJ2-7,14,.,.,CASSSQLDRSEQYF,TGTGCCAGCAGCTCCCAGTTGGATCGTAGCGAGCAGTACTTC
TRBV5-4,TRBJ2-5,16,TRBD1,.,CASSPVGTGHQETQYF,TGTGCCAGCAGCCCTGTGGGGACAGGACACCAAGAGACCCAGTACTTC
TRBV7-2,TRBJ1-3,14,.,.,CASSRAVGGNTIYF,TGTGCCAGCAGCCGCGCGGTCGGTGGAAACACCATATATTTT
TRBV6-1,TRBJ1-1,15,.,once,CASSEWERPNTEAFF,TGTGCCAGCAGTGAATGGGAGCGACCGAACACTGAAGCTTTCTTT
TRBV6-1,TRBJ1-3,13,.,.,CASMGFGGYTIYF,TGTGCCAGCATGGGGTTTGGTGGGTACACCATATATTTT
TRBV5-1,TRBJ1-4,12,.,.,CASSPRGEKLFF,TGCGCCAGCAGCCCGCGGGGGGAAAAACTGTTTTTT
TRBV19,TRBJ1-5,15,.,.,CASSIRGLGNQPQHF,TGTGCCAGTAGTATCCGCGGGTTGGGGAATCAGCCCCAGCATTTT
TRBV19,TRBJ2-2,15,.,.,CASTPSGSNVGELFF,TGTGCCAGTACCCCCTCGGGGTCGAATGTCGGGGAGCTGTTTTTT
TRBV28,TRBJ1-6,15,.,.,CASSLEGRTNSPLHF,TGTGCCAGCAGTTTGGAGGGAAGAACTAATTCACCCCTCCACTTT
TRBV19,TRBJ1-1,15,.,.,CASSIQSAVNTEAFF,TGTGCCAGTAGTATCCAAAGTGCGGTGAACACTGAAGCTTTCTTT
TRBV7-9,TRBJ2-1,16,.,.,CASSYRTASAYNEQFF,TGTGCCAGCAGCTACCGGACGGCTAGCGCCTACAATGAGCAGTTCTTC
TRBV27,TRBJ1-2,13,.,once,CASSSRAVNSYTF,TGTGCCAGCAGTAGCAGGGCGGTCAATAGCTACACCTTC
TRBV2,TRBJ2-7,14,TRBD2,.,CASIRLAEGYEQYF,TGTGCCAGCATACGGCTAGCGGAGGGCTACGAGCAGTACTTC
TRBV7-2,TRBJ2-7,14,TRBD2,.,CASSTSSGSYEQYF,TGTGCCAGCAGCACAAGCAGCGGGAGTTACGAGCAGTACTTC
TRBV5-1,TRBJ1-4,15,.,.,CASSLASAGVEKLFF,TGCGCCAGCAGCTTGGCCTCGGCAGGGGTTGAAAAACTGTTTTTT
TRBV19,TRBJ2-2,14,.,.,CASRAETNTGELFF,TGTGCCAGTAGAGCGGAAACGAACACCGGGGAGCTGTTTTTT
TRBV19,TRBJ1-3,15,.,.,CASVGRTVSGNTIYF,TGTGCCAGTGTCGGTAGGACGGTCTCTGGAAACACCATATATTTT
TRBV19,TRBJ1-2,12,TRBD1,.,CASSPGTVGYTF,TGTGCCAGTAGTCCTGGGACAGTCGGCTACACCTTC
TRBV30,TRBJ2-2,18,TRBD2,few,CAWSGTSGRARNTGELFF,TGTGCCTGGAGTGGGACTAGCGGGAGGGCCAGGAACACCGGGGAGCTGTTTTTT
TRBV6-5,TRBJ1-1,13,.,few,CASSPGTKTEAFF,TGTGCCAGCAGTCCCGGGACGAAGACTGAAGCTTTCTTT
TRBV14,TRBJ1-6,20,TRBD1,.,CASSQRAETGGTSYNSPLHF,TGTGCCAGCAGCCAAAGGGCCGAGACAGGGGGCACGTCCTATAATTCACCCCTCCACTTT
TRBV19,TRBJ1-1,10,.,once,CASGGTEAFF,TGTGCCAGTGGGGGCACTGAAGCTTTCTTT
TRBV29-1,TRBJ2-1,19,TRBD2,.,CSVSPGTSGSVSGHNEQFF,TGCAGCGTTTCCCCCGGGACTAGCGGGAGTGTCAGCGGTCACAATGAGCAGTTCTTC
TRBV6-6,TRBJ2-4,15,.,.,CATQGRNSTKNIQYF,TGTGCCACCCAGGGCCGGAATTCCACCAAAAACATTCAGTACTTC
TRBV18,TRBJ1-1,13,.,.,CASSPRVDTEAFF,TGTGCCAGCTCACCTCGAGTTGACACTGAAGCTTTCTTT
TRBV2,TRBJ1-4,13,TRBD1,.,CASDRAVNEKLFF,TGTGCCAGCGACAGGGCGGTTAATGAAAAACTGTTTTTT
TRBV11-2,TRBJ2-3,12,.,.,CASSLTAVTQYF,TGTGCCAGCAGCTTGACGGCAGTTACGCAGTATTTT
TRBV29-1,TRBJ2-3,16,.,.,CSVTLGKNTFTDTQYF,TGCAGCGTGACCCTGGGAAAGAACACCTTTACAGATACGCAGTATTTT
TRBV2,TRBJ1-1,15,TRBD1,.,CASSGRTGLNTEAFF,TGTGCCAGCAGTGGAAGGACAGGGTTGAACACTGAAGCTTTCTTT
TRBV6-5,TRBJ1-2,13,TRBD1,once,CASSESGGLGYTF,TGTGCCAGCAGTGAATCAGGGGGTCTTGGCTACACCTTC
TRBV5-1,TRBJ2-5,15,.,.,CASSLVPGESQTQYF,TGCGCCAGCAGCTTGGTGCCGGGGGAGAGTCAGACCCAGTACTTC
TRBV7-8,TRBJ2-6,18,.,.,CASSLGGFISSGANVLTF,TGTGCCAGCAGCTTAGGGGGGTTTATCAGCTCTGGGGCCAACGTCCTGACTTTC
TRBV28,TRBJ2-5,11,.,.,CASSLGETQYF,TGTGCCAGCAGTTTGGGAGAGACCCAGTACTTC
TRBV7-9,TRBJ1-5,15,.,.,CASSTGTSSNQPQHF,TGTGCCAGCAGCACCGGGACAAGCAGCAATCAGCCCCAGCATTTT
TRBV4-1,TRBJ1-4,15,.,.,CASSHGRRGNEKLFF,TGCGCCAGCAGCCATGGTAGGAGGGGGAATGAAAAACTGTTTTTT
TRBV5-6,TRBJ2-3,13,.,.,CASSFYGPDTQYF,TGTGCCAGCAGCTTCTACGGACCAGATACGCAGTATTTT
TRBV28,TRBJ1-3,12,.,.,CATEGSRYTIYF,TGTGCCACCGAGGGATCTCGGTACACCATATATTTT
TRBV2,TRBJ2-2,12,.,.,CASAHDTGELFF,TGTGCCAGCGCGCACGACACCGGGGAGCTGTTTTTT
TRBV7-8,TRBJ1-4,14,.,few,CASSPSRTNEKLFF,TGTGCCAGCAGCCCTAGTAGGACTAATGAAAAACTGTTTTTT
TRBV7-8,TRBJ1-2,13,.,.,CASSPRGNYGYTF,TGTGCCAGCAGTCCCCGAGGGAACTATGGCTACACCTTC
TRBV19,TRBJ2-5,15,TRBD2,.,CASSIRSGSLETQYF,TGTGCCAGTAGTATCCGGAGCGGGAGTCTAGAGACCCAGTACTTC
TRBV28,TRBJ1-2,13,.,once,CAAVGNLRYGYTF,TGTGCCGCAGTTGGAAACTTACGCTATGGCTACACCTTC